The 18 T cell receptor beta chains given below trace back to one sample, sequenced in a study of breast tumors, draining lymph nodes, adjacent tissues. Axillary draining lymph nodes of breast cancer patients supplied the node samples. TCRdb re-derived calls from the multiplex PCR reads in MiXCR, one entry per CDR3 protein. The sample lists around 130,000 distinct CDR3 sequences, approximately 21% seen once, with about 2.2% in the top ten. Sequences were obtained from axillary lymph node tissue. The receptors here all came from a female donor with breast cancer. Some clones in this sample may be carry-over from other donors' samples.

Concerning this clonotype itself: No conserved phenylalanine or tryptophan is present at the end of the CDR3, so a read error is the likely explanation. The chain carries TRBV27 and TRBJ2-1, with 7 bases lining up with TRBD2. V lost 4 bases and J lost 4; bases outside the gene matches: 7. Germline CDR1 MNHEY, CDR2 SMNVEV (reference sequence). The CDR3 loop spans 15 amino acids. The CDR3: CASSYLADQYNEQFL. The CDR3 DNA sequence: TGTGCCAGCAGTTATCTAGCGGACCAATACAATGAGCAGTTCCTC.

This clonotype occurred many times. The chain is built from TRBV2 and TRBJ1-5; D perhaps matches TRBD1 (5 bases). V lost 4 bases, J lost 7 bases, and 11 bases lay in between. The CDR3 covers 13 residues. CDR1 and CDR2 (germline): SNHLY, FYNNEI. The CDR3 sequence: CASSVEDSQPQHF. CDR3 sequence (DNA): TGTGCCAGCAGTGTAGAAGACAGCCAGCCCCAGCATTTT.

About this clonotype itself: A much larger clone is a single base away; this may be a read error. A read error is likely, as this CDR3 ends without the conserved phenylalanine or tryptophan. The chain recombines TRBV7-3 with TRBJ2-1; 7 nucleotides match TRBD2. In germline, CDR1 is SGHTA, CDR2 FQGTGA. The CDR3 sequence is 15 residues long. Trimming took 5 bases from V and 2 from J; bases not matched to a gene: 6. The CDR3 reads CASSRTSAAYNEQFS. In DNA, the CDR3 is TGTGCCAGCAGCCGAACTAGCGCCGCCTACAATGAGCAGTTCTCC.

This clonotype has a count of ten or more. The V gene is TRBV20-1, the J gene TRBJ1-3, with a possible D match to TRBD1 (5 bases). Germline CDR1 and CDR2: DFQATT and SNEGSKA (reference sequence). The CDR3 extends over 14 amino acids. V lost 6 bases, J lost 0 bases, and 12 bases lay in between. CDR3 nucleotide sequence: TGCAGTGCGTCGGGACCGAACTCTGGAAACACCATATATTTT. Its protein is CSASGPNSGNTIYF.

Ten or more counts support this clonotype. CDR3 loop: CASSPRVTQTYGYTF. In DNA form, the CDR3 reads TGTGCCAGCAGCCCCCGGGTGACACAAACCTATGGCTACACCTTC. V usage is TRBV7-2 and J usage is TRBJ1-2; D gene uncertain. CDR1 is SGHTA, CDR2 FQGNSA, per germline. The CDR3 runs 15 residues. Trimming removed 5 bases at V and 4 bases at J, with 17 bases between.

At least ten counts were recorded for this clonotype. This chain connects TRBV19 to TRBJ2-2; D is possibly TRBD1 (7 bases). Germline values: CDR1 LNHDA, CDR2 SQIVND (reference sequence). Trimming pared 5 bases from V and 0 bases from J, leaving 10 bases between. The CDR3 spans 15 residues. The CDR3: CASSGGGPNTGELFF. In DNA, the CDR3 is TGTGCCAGTAGTGGAGGGGGCCCGAACACCGGGGAGCTGTTTTTT.

This clonotype was observed at least ten times. This sequence joins TRBV20-1 and TRBJ2-1; 7 bases are a match to TRBD2. CDR3 length: 15 amino acids. The V gene's germline CDR1 is DFQATT and CDR2 SNEGSKA (reference sequence). V dropped 0 bases and J dropped 8; count of bases not matched to a gene: 10. This CDR3 reads CSARDGLDAGDEQFF. The CDR3 nucleotides read TGCAGTGCTAGAGATGGACTAGACGCCGGGGATGAGCAGTTCTTC.

Comment on this clonotype: This may be a read error, as it is one base from a much larger clone. The chain employs TRBV18 and TRBJ2-2; tentatively, D is TRBD2 (5 bases). The CDR3 runs 16 residues. Per germline, CDR1 KGHSH and CDR2 LQKENI. This CDR3 is CASSPPRGKNTGEQFF. The CDR3 DNA reads as TGTGCCAGCTCACCACCACGGGGAAAGAACACCGGGGAGCAGTTTTTT.

Points on this clonotype: A much larger clone lies a single base off, so this may be a read error. V usage is TRBV3-1 and J usage is TRBJ2-1, with D maybe TRBD2 (6 bases). The CDR3 contains 12 residues. Trimming cost V 3 bases and J 9 bases, with 9 bases left between them. From germline, CDR1 is LGHDT and CDR2 YNNKEL (reference sequence). CDR3 in amino acids: CASSHGGAEQFF. The DNA of the CDR3 is TGTGCCAGCAGCCACGGGGGTGCTGAGCAGTTCTTC.

Many counts were recorded for this clonotype. The chain links TRBV7-9 to TRBJ2-2, with D perhaps matching TRBD1 (5 bases). Germline V gene data show CDR1 as SEHNR and CDR2 as FQNEAQ (reference sequence). V shed 2 bases and J shed 5 bases, with 12 bases lying between them. This CDR3 has 15 amino acids. The CDR3, as DNA: TGTGCCAGCAGCTTACGCAGGGCCAATACCGGGGAGCTGTTTTTT. Its protein product is CASSLRRANTGELFF.

This clonotype was seen a handful of times. V and J are TRBV27 and TRBJ2-1, with 9 bases identical to TRBD2. The germline V gene encodes CDR1 MNHEY and CDR2 SMNVEV (reference sequence). CDR3 size: 15 residues. The V gene end was trimmed by 6 bases and the J gene end by 10 bases; junction bases not matched to a gene: 13. The CDR3, as DNA: TGTGCCAGCAGGGCTCCGGGACTAGCTGGTGGGGAGCAGTTCTTC. Translating gives CASRAPGLAGGEQFF.

The chain couples TRBV5-1 to TRBJ2-7; tentatively, D is TRBD1 or TRBD2 (5 bases each). The CDR3 covers 14 residues. The germline V gene encodes CDR1 SGHRS and CDR2 YFSETQ. Trimming removed 0 bases at V and 4 bases at J, with 11 bases between. The CDR3 loop is CASSLEGDPYEQYF. DNA of the CDR3: TGCGCCAGCAGCTTGGAAGGGGACCCTTACGAGCAGTACTTC.

This clonotype occurred many times. The chain has TRBV20-1 and TRBJ1-5; no definite D call. The germline V gene encodes CDR1 DFQATT and CDR2 SNEGSKA (reference sequence). The CDR3 sequence is 12 residues long. The V gene lost 3 bases and the J gene lost 4 bases, with 7 bases spanning the gap. In nucleotides, the CDR3 is TGCAGTGCTAGCGGCGGGAATCAGCCCCAGCATTTT. Translating it yields CSASGGNQPQHF.

Comments on this clonotype: It may be a read error: a sequence one base away is much more abundant. The gene calls are TRBV12-3 or TRBV12-4 and TRBJ2-1; 8 nucleotides align to TRBD2. V was clipped by 5 bases and J by 8 bases; unmatched bases: 14. The CDR3 spans 16 residues. The CDR3 here is CASSPAGGLGRDEQFF. In DNA form, the CDR3 reads TGTGCCAGCAGTCCCGCCGGGGGACTAGGCAGAGATGAGCAGTTCTTC.

This clonotype was seen at least ten times. The gene calls are TRBV11-2 and TRBJ2-1, with 8 bases aligning to TRBD2. With V trimmed by 4 bases and J by 16 bases, 12 bases remained unmatched. The germline CDR1 and CDR2 sequences are SGHAT and FQNNGV. The CDR3 length is 13 residues. The CDR3 here is CASSSWGEREIFF. Here the CDR3 DNA reads TGTGCCAGCAGCTCCTGGGGGGAGCGGGAGATCTTCTTC.

Note on this clonotype: This clone may be a read error of a much larger clone one base away. This sequence joins TRBV29-1 and TRBJ2-6; D is undetermined. Germline-derived CDR1 and CDR2 are SQVTM and ANQGSEA. CDR3 size: 14 residues. The ends were cut back, 6 bases at V and 0 bases at J, with 9 bases in the middle. The CDR3 loop is CSVRDNSGANVLTF. The DNA for the CDR3 is TGCAGCGTGCGAGACAACTCTGGGGCCAACGTCCTGACTTTC.

To note about this clonotype: A much larger clone differs from this one at a single base, so this may be a read error. The chain has TRBV3-1 and TRBJ2-1; D is possibly TRBD1 or TRBD2 (5 bases each). The germline gives CDR1 LGHDT, CDR2 YNNKEL (reference sequence). The CDR3 runs to 13 residues. V dropped 4 bases and J dropped 16 bases, with 20 bases sitting between them. The CDR3 DNA reads as TGTGCCAGCAGCCTAGATGAATGGGGGAAATCTTTCTTC. Protein sequence: CASSLDEWGKSFF.

This clonotype occurred many times. The rearrangement links TRBV2 to TRBJ2-3; D is uncertain. V dropped 3 bases and J dropped 0 bases, with 13 bases sitting between them. Germline V gene data show CDR1 as SNHLY and CDR2 as FYNNEI. This CDR3 has 16 residues. The CDR3 here is CASSEWAEESTDTQYF. The CDR3, as DNA: TGTGCCAGCAGTGAGTGGGCGGAAGAAAGCACAGATACGCAGTATTTT.